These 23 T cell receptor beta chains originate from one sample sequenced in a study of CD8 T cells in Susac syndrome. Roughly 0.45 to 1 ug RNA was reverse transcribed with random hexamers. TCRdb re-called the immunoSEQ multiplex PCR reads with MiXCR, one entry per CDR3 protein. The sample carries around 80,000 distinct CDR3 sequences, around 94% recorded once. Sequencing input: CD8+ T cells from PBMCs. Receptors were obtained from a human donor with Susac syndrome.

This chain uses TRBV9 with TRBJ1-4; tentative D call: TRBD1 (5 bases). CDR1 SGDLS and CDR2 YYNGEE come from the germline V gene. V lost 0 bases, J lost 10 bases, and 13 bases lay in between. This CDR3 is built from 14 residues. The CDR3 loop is CASSVGGTGGKLFF. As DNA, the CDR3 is TGTGCCAGCAGCGTAGGGGGCACAGGAGGAAAACTGTTTTTT.

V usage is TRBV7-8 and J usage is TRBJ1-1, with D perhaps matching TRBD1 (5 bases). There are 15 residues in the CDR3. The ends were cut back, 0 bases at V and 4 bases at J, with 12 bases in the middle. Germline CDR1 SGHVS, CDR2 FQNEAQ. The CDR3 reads CASSLAEGSGTEAFF. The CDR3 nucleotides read TGTGCCAGCAGCTTAGCTGAGGGGTCGGGCACTGAAGCTTTCTTT.

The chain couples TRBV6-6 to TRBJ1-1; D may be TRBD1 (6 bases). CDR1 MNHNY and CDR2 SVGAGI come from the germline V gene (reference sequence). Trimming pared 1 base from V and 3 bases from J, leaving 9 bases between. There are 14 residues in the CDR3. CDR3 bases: TGTGCCAGCAGTTACTACAACAGGGACACTGAAGCTTTCTTT. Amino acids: CASSYYNRDTEAFF.

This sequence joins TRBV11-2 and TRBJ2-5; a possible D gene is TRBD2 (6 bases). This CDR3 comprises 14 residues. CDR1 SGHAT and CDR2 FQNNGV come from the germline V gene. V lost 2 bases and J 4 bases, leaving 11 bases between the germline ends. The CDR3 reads CASSLWGDRETQYF. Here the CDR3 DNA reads TGTGCCAGCAGCTTATGGGGGGACCGAGAGACCCAGTACTTC.

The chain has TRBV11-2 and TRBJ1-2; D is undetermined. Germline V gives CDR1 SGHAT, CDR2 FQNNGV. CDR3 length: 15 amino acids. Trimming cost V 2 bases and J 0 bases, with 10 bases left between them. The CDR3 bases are TGTGCCAGCAGCTTACTTTTAGGGCCTAACTATGGCTACACCTTC. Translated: CASSLLLGPNYGYTF.

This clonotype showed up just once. This CDR3 is CASSLLAGDRTDTQYF. The CDR3 DNA reads TGTGCCAGCAGCTTACTAGCGGGGGATCGCACAGATACGCAGTATTTT. The chain carries TRBV7-9 and TRBJ2-3, with TRBD2 identical over 10 bases. This CDR3 has 16 amino acids. The germline CDR1 and CDR2 sequences are SEHNR and FQNEAQ (reference sequence). The V gene end was trimmed by 2 bases and the J gene end by 1 base; junction bases not matched to a gene: 3.

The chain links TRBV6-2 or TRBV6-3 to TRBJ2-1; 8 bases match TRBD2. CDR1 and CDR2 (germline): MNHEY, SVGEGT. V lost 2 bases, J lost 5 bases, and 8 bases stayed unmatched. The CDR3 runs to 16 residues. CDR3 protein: CASSYGRGGSHNEQFF. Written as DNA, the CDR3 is TGTGCCAGCAGTTACGGTCGCGGGGGGTCACACAATGAGCAGTTCTTC.

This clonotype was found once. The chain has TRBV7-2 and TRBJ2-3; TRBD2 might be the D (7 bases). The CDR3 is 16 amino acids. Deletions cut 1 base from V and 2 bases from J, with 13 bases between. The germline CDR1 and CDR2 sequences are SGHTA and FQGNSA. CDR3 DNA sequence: TGTGCCAGCAGCTTAGAGGGGGGGCTTCCCACAGATACGCAGTATTTT. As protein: CASSLEGGLPTDTQYF.

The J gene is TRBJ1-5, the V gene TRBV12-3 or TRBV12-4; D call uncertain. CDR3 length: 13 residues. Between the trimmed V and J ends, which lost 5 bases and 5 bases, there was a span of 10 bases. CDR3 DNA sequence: TGTGCCAGCAGTGCCTGGACCGATCAGCCCCAGCATTTT. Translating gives CASSAWTDQPQHF.

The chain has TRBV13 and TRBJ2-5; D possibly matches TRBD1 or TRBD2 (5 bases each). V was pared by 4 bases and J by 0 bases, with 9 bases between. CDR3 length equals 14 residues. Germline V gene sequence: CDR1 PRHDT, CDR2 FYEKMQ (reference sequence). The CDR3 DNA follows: TGTGCCAGCAGCTCCCGGGACGACCAAGAGACCCAGTACTTC. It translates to CASSSRDDQETQYF.

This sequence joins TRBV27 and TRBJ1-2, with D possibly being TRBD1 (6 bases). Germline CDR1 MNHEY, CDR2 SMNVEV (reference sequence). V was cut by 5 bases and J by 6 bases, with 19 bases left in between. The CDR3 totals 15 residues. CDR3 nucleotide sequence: TGTGCCAGCAGTAAATCGACAGGTAGAGACCATGGCTACACCTTC. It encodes CASSKSTGRDHGYTF.

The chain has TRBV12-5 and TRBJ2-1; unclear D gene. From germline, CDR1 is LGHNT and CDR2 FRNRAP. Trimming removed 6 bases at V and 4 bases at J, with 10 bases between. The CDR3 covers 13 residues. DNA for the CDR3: TGTGCTAGTGGGGCGGACGGATACAATGAGCAGTTCTTC. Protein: CASGADGYNEQFF.

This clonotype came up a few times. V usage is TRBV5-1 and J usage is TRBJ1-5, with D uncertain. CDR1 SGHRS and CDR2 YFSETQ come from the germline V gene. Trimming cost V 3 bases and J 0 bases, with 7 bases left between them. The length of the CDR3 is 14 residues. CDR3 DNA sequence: TGCGCCAGCAGCTGGAGCATTAGCAATCAGCCCCAGCATTTT. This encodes CASSWSISNQPQHF.

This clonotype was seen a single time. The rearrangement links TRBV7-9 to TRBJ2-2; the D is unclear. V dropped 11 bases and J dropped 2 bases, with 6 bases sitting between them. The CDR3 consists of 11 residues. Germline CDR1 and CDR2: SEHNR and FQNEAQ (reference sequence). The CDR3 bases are TGTGCCGGATTCAACACCGGGGAGCTGTTTTTT. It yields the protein CAGFNTGELFF.

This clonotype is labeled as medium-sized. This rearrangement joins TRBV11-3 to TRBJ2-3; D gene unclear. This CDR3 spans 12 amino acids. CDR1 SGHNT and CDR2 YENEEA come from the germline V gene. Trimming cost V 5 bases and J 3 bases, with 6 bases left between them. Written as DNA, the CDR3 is TGTGCCAGCAGCGACCAAACAGATACGCAGTATTTT. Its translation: CASSDQTDTQYF.

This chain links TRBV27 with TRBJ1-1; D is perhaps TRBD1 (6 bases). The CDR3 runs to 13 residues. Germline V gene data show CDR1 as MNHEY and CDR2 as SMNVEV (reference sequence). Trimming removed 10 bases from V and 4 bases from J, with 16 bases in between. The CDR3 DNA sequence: TGTGCCACCTGTGGGGGCGTTGGCACTGAAGCTTTCTTT. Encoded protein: CATCGGVGTEAFF.

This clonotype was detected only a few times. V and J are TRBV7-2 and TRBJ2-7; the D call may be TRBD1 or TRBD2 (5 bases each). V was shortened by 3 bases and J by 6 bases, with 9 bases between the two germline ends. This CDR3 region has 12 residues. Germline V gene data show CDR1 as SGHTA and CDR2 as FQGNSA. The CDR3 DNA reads TGTGCCAGCAGCTTGATTGGGACCGAGCAGTACTTC. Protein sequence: CASSLIGTEQYF.

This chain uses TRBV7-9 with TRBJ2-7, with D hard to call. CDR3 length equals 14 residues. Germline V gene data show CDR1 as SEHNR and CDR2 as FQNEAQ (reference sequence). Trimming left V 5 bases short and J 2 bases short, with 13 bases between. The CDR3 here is CASSQGPPTYEQYF. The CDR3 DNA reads TGTGCCAGCAGCCAAGGGCCCCCAACCTACGAGCAGTACTTC.

CDR3 region: CAWSDLRGGGEEQYF. DNA of the CDR3: TGTGCCTGGAGTGATCTGAGGGGAGGCGGCGAGGAGCAGTACTTC. This chain joins TRBV30 and TRBJ2-7, with D possibly TRBD2 on 6 matching bases. With 1 base removed from V and 7 bases from J, the gap between germline ends came to 20 bases. CDR1 and CDR2 from the germline V gene are GTSNPN and SVGIG (reference sequence). There are 15 residues in the CDR3.

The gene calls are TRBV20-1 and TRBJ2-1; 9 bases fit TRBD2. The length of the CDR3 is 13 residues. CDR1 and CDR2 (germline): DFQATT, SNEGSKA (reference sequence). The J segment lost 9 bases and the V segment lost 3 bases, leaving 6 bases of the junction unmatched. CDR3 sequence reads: CSARWRGGIEQFF. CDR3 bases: TGCAGTGCTAGGTGGCGGGGGGGCATTGAGCAGTTCTTC.

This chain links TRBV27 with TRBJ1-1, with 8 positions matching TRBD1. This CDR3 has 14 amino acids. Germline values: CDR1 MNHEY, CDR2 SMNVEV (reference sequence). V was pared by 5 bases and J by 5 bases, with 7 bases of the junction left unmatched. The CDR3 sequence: CASSRQGIKTEAFF. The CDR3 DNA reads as TGTGCCAGCAGTAGACAGGGGATAAAGACTGAAGCTTTCTTT.

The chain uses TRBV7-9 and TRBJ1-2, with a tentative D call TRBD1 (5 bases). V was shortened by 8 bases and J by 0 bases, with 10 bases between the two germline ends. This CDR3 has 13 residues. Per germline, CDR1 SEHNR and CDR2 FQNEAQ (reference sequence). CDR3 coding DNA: TGTGCCAGCTGGGGGGAGGCTAACTATGGCTACACCTTC. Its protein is CASWGEANYGYTF.

The CDR3 here is CASSPLGDQDQPQHF. The CDR3 nucleotides read TGTGCCAGCAGCCCTCTCGGGGATCAAGATCAGCCCCAGCATTTT. The chain is built from TRBV7-8 and TRBJ1-5; D unclear. V was clipped by 5 bases and J by 5 bases, with 16 bases between them. The germline V gene has CDR1 SGHVS and CDR2 FQNEAQ. The CDR3 contains 15 residues.